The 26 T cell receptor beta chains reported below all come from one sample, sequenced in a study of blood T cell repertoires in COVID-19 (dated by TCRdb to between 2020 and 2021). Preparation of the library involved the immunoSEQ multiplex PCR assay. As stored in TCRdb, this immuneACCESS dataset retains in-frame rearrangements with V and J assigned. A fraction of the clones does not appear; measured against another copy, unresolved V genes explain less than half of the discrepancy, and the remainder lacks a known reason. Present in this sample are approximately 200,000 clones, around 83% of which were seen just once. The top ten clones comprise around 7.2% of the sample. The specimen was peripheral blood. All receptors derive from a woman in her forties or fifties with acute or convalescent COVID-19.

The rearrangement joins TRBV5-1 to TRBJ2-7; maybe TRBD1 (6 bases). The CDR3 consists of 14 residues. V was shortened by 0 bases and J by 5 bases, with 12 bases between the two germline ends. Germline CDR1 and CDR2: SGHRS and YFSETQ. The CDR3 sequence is CASSLVGTRNEQYF. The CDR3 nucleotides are TGCGCCAGCAGCTTGGTTGGGACACGCAACGAGCAGTACTTC.

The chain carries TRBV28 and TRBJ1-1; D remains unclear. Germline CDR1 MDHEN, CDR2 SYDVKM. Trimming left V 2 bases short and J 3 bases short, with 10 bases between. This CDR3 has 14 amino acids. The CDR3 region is CASSLGFQDTEAFF. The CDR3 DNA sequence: TGTGCCAGCAGTTTAGGGTTTCAGGACACTGAAGCTTTCTTT.

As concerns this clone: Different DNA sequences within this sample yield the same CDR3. The CDR3 DNA reads TGTGCCAGCAGGCGTACAGAGAACTATGGCTACACCTTC. It yields the protein CASRRTENYGYTF. The chain joins TRBV6-5 to TRBJ1-2, with D unclear. The CDR3 runs 13 residues. Germline V gives CDR1 MNHEY, CDR2 SVGAGI. Trimming left V 6 bases short and J 2 bases short, with 10 bases between.

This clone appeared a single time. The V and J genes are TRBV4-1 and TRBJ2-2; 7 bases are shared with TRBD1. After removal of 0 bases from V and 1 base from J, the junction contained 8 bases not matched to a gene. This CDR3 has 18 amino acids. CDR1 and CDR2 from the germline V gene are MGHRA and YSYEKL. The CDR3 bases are TGCGCCAGCAGCCAAGATCAGGGGGACGCTGGGAACACCGGGGAGCTGTTTTTT. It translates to CASSQDQGDAGNTGELFF.

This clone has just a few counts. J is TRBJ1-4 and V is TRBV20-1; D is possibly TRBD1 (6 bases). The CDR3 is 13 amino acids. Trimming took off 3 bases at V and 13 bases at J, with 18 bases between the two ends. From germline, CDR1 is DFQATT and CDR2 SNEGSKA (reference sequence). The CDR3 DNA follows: TGCAGTGCTAGTGGTACAGGGAAAGGGGTACTGTTTTTT. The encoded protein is CSASGTGKGVLFF.

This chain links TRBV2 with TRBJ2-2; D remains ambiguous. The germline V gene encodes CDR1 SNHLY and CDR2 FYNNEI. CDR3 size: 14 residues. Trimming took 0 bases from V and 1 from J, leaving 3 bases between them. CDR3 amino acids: CASSEAKNTGELFF. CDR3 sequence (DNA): TGTGCCAGCAGTGAAGCCAAGAACACCGGGGAGCTGTTTTTT.

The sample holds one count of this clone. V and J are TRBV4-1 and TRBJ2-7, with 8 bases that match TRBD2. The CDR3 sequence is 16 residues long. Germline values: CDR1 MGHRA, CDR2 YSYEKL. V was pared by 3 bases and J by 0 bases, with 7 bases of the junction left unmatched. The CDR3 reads CASSQGSGTSSYEQYF. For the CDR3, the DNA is TGCGCCAGCAGCCAGGGTTCCGGGACTAGCTCCTACGAGCAGTACTTC.

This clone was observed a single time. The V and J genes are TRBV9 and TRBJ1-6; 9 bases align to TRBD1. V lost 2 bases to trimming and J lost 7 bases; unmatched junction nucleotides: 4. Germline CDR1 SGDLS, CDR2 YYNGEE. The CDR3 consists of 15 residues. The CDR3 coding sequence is TGTGCCAGCAGCGTTACAGGGGGCAACAATTCACCCCTCCACTTT. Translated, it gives CASSVTGGNNSPLHF. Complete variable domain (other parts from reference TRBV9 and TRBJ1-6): DSGVTQTPKHLITATGQRVTLRCSPRSGDLSVYWYQQSLDQGLQFLIQYYNGEERAKGNILERFSAQQFPDLHSELNLSSLELGDSALYFCASSVTGGNNSPLHFGNGTRLTVT.

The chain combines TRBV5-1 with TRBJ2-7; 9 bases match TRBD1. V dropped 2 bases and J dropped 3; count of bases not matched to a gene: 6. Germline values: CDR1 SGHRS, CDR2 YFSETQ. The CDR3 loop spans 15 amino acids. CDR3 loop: CASSFSGQGIYEQYF. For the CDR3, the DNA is TGCGCCAGCAGCTTCTCCGGACAGGGGATCTACGAGCAGTACTTC. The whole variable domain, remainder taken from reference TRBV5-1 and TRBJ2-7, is KAGVTQTPRYLIKTRGQQVTLSCSPISGHRSVSWYQQTPGQGLQFLFEYFSETQRNKGNFPGRFSGRQFSNSRSEMNVSTLELGDSALYLCASSFSGQGIYEQYFGPGTRLTVT.

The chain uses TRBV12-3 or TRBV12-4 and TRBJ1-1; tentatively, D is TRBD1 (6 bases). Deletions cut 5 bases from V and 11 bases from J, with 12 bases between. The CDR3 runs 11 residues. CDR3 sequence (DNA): TGTGCCAGCAGTCGGGGGGCGCGGGCTTTCTTT. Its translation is CASSRGARAFF.

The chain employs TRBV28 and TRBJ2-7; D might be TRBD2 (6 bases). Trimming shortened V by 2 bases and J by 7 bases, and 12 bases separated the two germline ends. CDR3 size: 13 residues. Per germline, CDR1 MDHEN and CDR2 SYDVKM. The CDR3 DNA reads TGTGCCAGCAGTTTAGCTCCGCGGGGAGAGCAGTACTTC. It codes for CASSLAPRGEQYF.

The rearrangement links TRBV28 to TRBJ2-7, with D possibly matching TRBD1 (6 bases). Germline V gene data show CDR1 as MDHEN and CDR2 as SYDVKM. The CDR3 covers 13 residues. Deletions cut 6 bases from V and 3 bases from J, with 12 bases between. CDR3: CASSPPGHYEQYF. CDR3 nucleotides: TGTGCCAGCAGCCCCCCGGGACACTACGAGCAGTACTTC.

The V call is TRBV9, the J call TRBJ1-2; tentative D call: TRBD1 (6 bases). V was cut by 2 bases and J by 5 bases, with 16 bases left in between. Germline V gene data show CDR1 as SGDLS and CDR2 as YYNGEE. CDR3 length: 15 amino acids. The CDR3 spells CASSVHREIRYGYTF. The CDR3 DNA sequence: TGTGCCAGCAGCGTTCACAGGGAAATAAGATATGGCTACACCTTC.

The CDR3, as DNA: TGTGCCAGTAGTGCTAGGACAGCTAATAGCAATCAGCCCCAGCATTTT. This encodes CASSARTANSNQPQHF. This sequence joins TRBV19 and TRBJ1-5; possible D gene TRBD1, 6 bases. V was cut by 5 bases and J by 0 bases, with 14 bases left in between. There are 16 residues in the CDR3. The germline V gene has CDR1 LNHDA and CDR2 SQIVND (reference sequence).

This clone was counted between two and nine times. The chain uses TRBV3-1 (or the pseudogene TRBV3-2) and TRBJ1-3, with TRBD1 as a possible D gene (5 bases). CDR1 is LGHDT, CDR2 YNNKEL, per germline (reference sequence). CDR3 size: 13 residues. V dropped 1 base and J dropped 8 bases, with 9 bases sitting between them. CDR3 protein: CASSQGGADTIYF. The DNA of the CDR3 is TGTGCCAGCAGCCAAGGCGGGGCGGACACCATATATTTT.

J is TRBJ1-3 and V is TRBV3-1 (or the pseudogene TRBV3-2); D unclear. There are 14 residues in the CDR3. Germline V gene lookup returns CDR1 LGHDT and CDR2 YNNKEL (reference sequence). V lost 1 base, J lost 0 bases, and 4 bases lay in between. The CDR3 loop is CASSQVLSGNTIYF. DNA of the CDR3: TGTGCCAGCAGCCAAGTCCTCTCTGGAAACACCATATATTTT.

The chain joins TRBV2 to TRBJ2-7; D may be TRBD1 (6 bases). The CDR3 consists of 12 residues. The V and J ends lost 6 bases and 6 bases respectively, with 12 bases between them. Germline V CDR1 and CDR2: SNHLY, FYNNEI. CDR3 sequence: CASRYTGREQYF. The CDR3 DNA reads TGTGCCAGCAGATACACAGGGCGCGAGCAGTACTTC.

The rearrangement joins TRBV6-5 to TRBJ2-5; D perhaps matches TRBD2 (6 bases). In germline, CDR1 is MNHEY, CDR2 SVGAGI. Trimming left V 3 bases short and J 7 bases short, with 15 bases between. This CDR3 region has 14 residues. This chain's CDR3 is CASSYDERRGTQYF. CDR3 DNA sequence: TGTGCCAGCAGTTATGACGAGAGGCGGGGGACCCAGTACTTC.

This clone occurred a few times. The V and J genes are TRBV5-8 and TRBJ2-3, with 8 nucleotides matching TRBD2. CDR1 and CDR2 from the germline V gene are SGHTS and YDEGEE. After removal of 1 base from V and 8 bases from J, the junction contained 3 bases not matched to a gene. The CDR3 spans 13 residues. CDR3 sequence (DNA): TGTGCCAGCAGCTTGCGGGGGGGAGGTACGCAGTATTTT. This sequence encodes CASSLRGGGTQYF. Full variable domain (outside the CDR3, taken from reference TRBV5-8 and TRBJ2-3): EAGVTQSPTHLIKTRGQQATLRCSPISGHTSVYWYQQALGLGLQFLLWYDEGEERNRGNFPPRFSGRQFPNYSSELNVNALELEDSALYLCASSLRGGGTQYFGPGTRLTVL.

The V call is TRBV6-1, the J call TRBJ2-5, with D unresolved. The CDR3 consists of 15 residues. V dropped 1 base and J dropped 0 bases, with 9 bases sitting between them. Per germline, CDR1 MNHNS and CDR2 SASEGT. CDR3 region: CASSEVLTYQETQYF. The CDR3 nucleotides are TGTGCCAGCAGTGAAGTTCTAACGTACCAAGAGACCCAGTACTTC.

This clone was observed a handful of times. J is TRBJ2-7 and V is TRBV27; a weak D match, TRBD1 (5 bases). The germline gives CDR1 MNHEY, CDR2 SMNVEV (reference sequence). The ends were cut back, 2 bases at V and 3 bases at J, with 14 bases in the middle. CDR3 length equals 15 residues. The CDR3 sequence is CASSLGGQAFYEQYF. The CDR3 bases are TGTGCCAGCAGTTTAGGTGGACAAGCTTTCTACGAGCAGTACTTC.

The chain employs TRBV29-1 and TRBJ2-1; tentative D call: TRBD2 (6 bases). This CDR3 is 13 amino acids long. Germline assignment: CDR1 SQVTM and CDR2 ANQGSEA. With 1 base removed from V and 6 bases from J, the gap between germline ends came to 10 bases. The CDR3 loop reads CSVEGRGLNEQFF. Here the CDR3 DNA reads TGCAGCGTTGAAGGAAGGGGACTCAATGAGCAGTTCTTC.

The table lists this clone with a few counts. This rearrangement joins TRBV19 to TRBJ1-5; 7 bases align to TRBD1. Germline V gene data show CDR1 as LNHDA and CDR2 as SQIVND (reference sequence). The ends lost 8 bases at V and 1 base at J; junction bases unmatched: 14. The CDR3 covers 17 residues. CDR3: CASHQRQGVQSNQPQHF. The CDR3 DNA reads TGTGCCAGTCACCAAAGGCAGGGGGTACAGAGCAATCAGCCCCAGCATTTT.

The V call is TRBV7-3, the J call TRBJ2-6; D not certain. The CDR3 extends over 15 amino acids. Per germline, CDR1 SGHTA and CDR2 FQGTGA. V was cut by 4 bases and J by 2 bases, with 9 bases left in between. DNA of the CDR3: TGTGCCAGCAGCTCCACCCGGGCTGGGGCCAACGTCCTGACTTTC. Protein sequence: CASSSTRAGANVLTF. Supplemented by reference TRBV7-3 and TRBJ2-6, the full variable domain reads GAGVSQTPSNKVTEKGKYVELRCDPISGHTALYWYRQSLGQGPEFLIYFQGTGAADDSGLPNDRFFAVRPEGSVSTLKIQRTERGDSAVYLCASSSTRAGANVLTFGAGSRLTVL.

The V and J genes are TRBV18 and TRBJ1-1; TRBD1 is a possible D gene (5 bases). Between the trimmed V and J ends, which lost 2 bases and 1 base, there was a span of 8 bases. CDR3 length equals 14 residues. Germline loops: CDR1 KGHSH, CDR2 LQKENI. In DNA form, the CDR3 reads TGTGCCAGCTCACCATCGGGGGAGAACACTGAAGCTTTCTTT. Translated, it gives CASSPSGENTEAFF.

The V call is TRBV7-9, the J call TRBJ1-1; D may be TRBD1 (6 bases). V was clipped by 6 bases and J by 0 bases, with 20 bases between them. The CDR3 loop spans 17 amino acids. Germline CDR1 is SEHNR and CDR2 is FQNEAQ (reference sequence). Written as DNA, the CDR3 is TGTGCCAGCAGGGGGTACAGGGATGGGCACATGAACACTGAAGCTTTCTTT. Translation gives CASRGYRDGHMNTEAFF.